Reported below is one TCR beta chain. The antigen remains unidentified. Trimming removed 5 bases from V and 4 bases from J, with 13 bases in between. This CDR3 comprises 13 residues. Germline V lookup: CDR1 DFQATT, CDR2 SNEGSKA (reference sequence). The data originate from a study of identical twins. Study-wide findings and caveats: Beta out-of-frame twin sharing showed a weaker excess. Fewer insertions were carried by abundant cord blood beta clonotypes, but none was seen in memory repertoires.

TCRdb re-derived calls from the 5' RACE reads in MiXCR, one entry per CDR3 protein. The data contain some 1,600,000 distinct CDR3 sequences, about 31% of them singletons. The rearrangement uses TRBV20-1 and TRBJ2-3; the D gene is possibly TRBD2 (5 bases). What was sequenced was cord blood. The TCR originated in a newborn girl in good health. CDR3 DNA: TGCAGTGCTCCCCCCCACGGGGCAGATACGCAGTATTTT. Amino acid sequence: CSAPPHGADTQYF.